Listed below are T cell receptor beta chains from one sample, sequenced in a study of T cell responses to AZD1222 COVID-19 vaccine. Produced via immunoSEQ multiplex PCR; TCRdb's table is partial and in-frame only. The table lists 70,000 or so clones, 60% to 85% of them singletons. This sample comprised peripheral blood, obtained on day 0 of MenACWY control vaccination. The source of these receptors is an adult in good health. Both conserved end residues are part of each CDR3. Size is stated for part of the rows, as once, few or many counts, or as a class when the clone is expanded.

abundance: -
j_gene: TRBJ2-6
len: 14
v_gene: TRBV6-1
CDR3aa: CASSETLGANVLTF

abundance: -
j_gene: TRBJ2-6
len: 15
v_gene: TRBV2
CDR3aa: CASSGSRSGANVLTF

abundance: -
j_gene: TRBJ1-3
len: 15
v_gene: TRBV19
CDR3aa: CASSTLTGSGNTIYF

abundance: -
j_gene: TRBJ1-5
len: 15
v_gene: TRBV19
CDR3aa: CASSYSTFSNQPQHF

abundance: few
j_gene: TRBJ1-5
len: 13
v_gene: TRBV9
CDR3aa: CASSVEEDQPQHF

abundance: -
j_gene: TRBJ1-5
len: 14
v_gene: TRBV5-5
CDR3aa: CASSLWAGQGPQHF

abundance: -
j_gene: TRBJ2-2
len: 16
v_gene: TRBV5-4
CDR3aa: CASSPGVGPNTGELFF

abundance: few
j_gene: TRBJ2-2
len: 11
v_gene: TRBV30
CDR3aa: CARMSAGELFF

abundance: -
j_gene: TRBJ2-7
len: 16
v_gene: TRBV6-1
CDR3aa: CASSERGEYSSYEQYF

abundance: -
j_gene: TRBJ2-1
len: 16
v_gene: TRBV7-3
CDR3aa: CASSLLPSGSSNEQFF

abundance: -
j_gene: TRBJ2-2
len: 17
v_gene: TRBV10-3
CDR3aa: CAISELIRTPNTGELFF

abundance: -
j_gene: TRBJ1-1
len: 13
v_gene: TRBV10-3
CDR3aa: CAISWDKNTEAFF

abundance: -
j_gene: TRBJ2-7
len: 14
v_gene: TRBV19
CDR3aa: CASSQGQRPYEQYF

abundance: -
j_gene: TRBJ1-1
len: 16
v_gene: TRBV7-9
CDR3aa: CASSLGPRAENTEAFF

abundance: -
j_gene: TRBJ2-7
len: 14
v_gene: TRBV14
CDR3aa: CASSQVRGGYEQYF

abundance: -
j_gene: TRBJ1-1
len: 14
v_gene: TRBV2
CDR3aa: CASSVGGGHTEAFF

abundance: -
j_gene: TRBJ1-1
len: 16
v_gene: TRBV10-3
CDR3aa: CAIKEQGARGDTEAFF

abundance: -
j_gene: TRBJ2-1
len: 13
v_gene: TRBV29-1
CDR3aa: CSVPGSDYNEQFF

abundance: -
j_gene: TRBJ2-7
len: 14
v_gene: TRBV27
CDR3aa: CASNDRDRPYEQYF

abundance: -
j_gene: TRBJ2-2
len: 13
v_gene: TRBV4-1
CDR3aa: CASTLRATGELFF

abundance: -
j_gene: TRBJ1-2
len: 18
v_gene: TRBV10-3
CDR3aa: CAISEPLGRTGSHYGYTF

abundance: -
j_gene: TRBJ1-2
len: 11
v_gene: TRBV6-4
CDR3aa: CASSQGYGYTF

abundance: -
j_gene: TRBJ2-6
len: 17
v_gene: TRBV12-5
CDR3aa: CASGKGQGISGANVLTF

abundance: few
j_gene: TRBJ2-3
len: 14
v_gene: TRBV10-3
CDR3aa: CAISGGVETDTQYF

abundance: once
j_gene: TRBJ1-6
len: 14
v_gene: TRBV5-4
CDR3aa: CASSLEGTASPLHF

abundance: -
j_gene: TRBJ2-1
len: 14
v_gene: TRBV2
CDR3aa: CASKFLDSVNEQFF

abundance: few
j_gene: TRBJ2-1
len: 14
v_gene: TRBV30
CDR3aa: CAWSTGQGSNEQFF

abundance: -
j_gene: TRBJ1-6
len: 15
v_gene: TRBV4-3
CDR3aa: CASSPMGTGGSPLHF

abundance: -
j_gene: TRBJ1-6
len: 13
v_gene: TRBV2
CDR3aa: CASGGQVNSPLHF

abundance: -
j_gene: TRBJ1-1
len: 14
v_gene: TRBV9
CDR3aa: CASSVSSKNTEAFF

abundance: once
j_gene: TRBJ2-7
len: 14
v_gene: TRBV7-2
CDR3aa: CASSDGTGWYEQYF